This T cell receptor (beta chain) appears in the sequencing data of a study of graft-versus-host responses after intestinal transplantation (dated by TCRdb to the early 2020s). Regarding the research as a whole: The transplants that recipients received were multivisceral, liver-intestinal, or isolated intestinal. Donor T cell macrochimerism was defined as a peak of at least 4% donor T cells among recipient peripheral blood mononuclear cells. After intestinal transplantation, graft-versus-host and host-versus-graft alloreactive T cell clones were followed in the graft, circulation and bone marrow using bulk TCR-beta CDR3 sequencing. The cohort enrolled about two dozen intestinal transplant recipients, one of whom was a retransplant, and a few patients without pretransplant specimens were excluded. All recipients received anti-thymocyte globulin induction followed by maintenance tacrolimus and steroids for around three years. Rather than being sequenced by the commercial service, samples from three later patients were sequenced in-house on an Illumina MiSeq and processed with MiXCR. Alloreactive clones were identified by sequencing pre-transplant mixed lymphocyte reaction products and comparing these products with unstimulated pre-transplant donor and recipient T cells. What the research found in general, with its limitations: GvH clones were found in recipient bone marrow, and some of the GvH clones appeared earlier in ileal mucosa or blood, which is consistent with an intestinal mucosal origin. Conclusions were limited by the relatively low number and heterogeneity of intestinal transplant patients. Patients with donor T cell macrochimerism had high GvH to HvG T cell clonal ratios in their allografts. Early after transplant, peak levels of circulating GvH clones were associated with declines in HvG clones.

Libraries were prepared through the immunoSEQ multiplex PCR assay. For most patients, genomic DNA was subjected to high-throughput TCR-beta CDR3 sequencing by Adaptive Biotechnologies. The study's processing was this. TCR sequencing data for 15 to 20 patients were retrieved from Adaptive's ImmunoSEQ software; a few other patients were processed with MiXCR and VDJtools. CDR3 nucleotide sequences shared between donor and recipient were removed because the origin of such sequences could not be assigned. Alloreactive clones required at least 2-fold expansion over unstimulated cells and minimum CFSE-low frequency of 0.002% (template counts) or 0.001% (read counts). Clones detected in sequenced pre-transplant spleen, lymph node, or MLR CFSE-low populations of the donor or recipient were defined as mappable. Cumulative frequency of alloreactive clones was calculated as a percentage of all sequences weighted by copy number. Entries here come from immuneACCESS through TCRdb and include only in-frame sequences with V and J called. Some clones fail to appear in such tables; in the studies checked, an unresolved V gene covers under half of the shortfall, and the cause of the remainder is unknown. V and J calls and clone size are copied from that table; D and trimming were computed from the DNA. The sample table lists about 29,000 clones, 90% to 95% of them with a count of one. The ten largest clones represent around 0.72% of the sample.

Notes on this clone: Its antigen is not yet known. One base away there is no much larger clone; base qualities are not given.

Blood samples were collected up to 4 times in the first month after transplant and then at least monthly when available. The input for sequencing was PBMCs, taken roughly 62 days after intestinal transplant. The receptor was derived from a human patient who received an intestinal transplant, so some T cells may come from the graft donor.

The CDR3 here reads CASSPTHRDKAKNIQYF. The DNA sequence is TGTGCCAGCAGTCCCACCCACAGGGATAAGGCCAAAAACATTCAGTACTTC. The sequence joins TRBV27 to TRBJ2-4; the D gene is perhaps TRBD1, on 6 matching bases. The germline V gene (reference sequence) yields MNHEY for CDR1 and SMNVEV for CDR2. V and J are truncated by 5 bases and 1 base respectively, leaving an intervening sequence of 18 bases. Inclusive of the bounding cysteine and phenylalanine, the CDR3 is 17 residues long. Only the CDR3 portion is preserved as DNA: 51 bases, with reading frame beginning at the first base.